The clone carrying this T cell receptor beta chain came up a few times. Its antigen is unknown. In every patient, relapse followed autologous stem cell transplantation, while exposure to brentuximab vedotin differed. This sample was taken from a study of PD-1 blockade in classical Hodgkin lymphoma. Only in-frame clones appear in the TCRdb table, and some are missing; sequencing was by immunoSEQ multiplex PCR. This sample yields roughly 32,000 clones, of which 80% to 90% are seen a single time; around a third belongs to the top ten. Findings of the study overall: By cycle point C4D1, TCR diversity had risen significantly in CD4+ cells (but not CD8+ cells).

Germline loops: CDR1 MDHEN, CDR2 SYDVKM. This CDR3 spans 12 amino acids. V was cut by 3 bases and J by 5 bases, with 5 bases left in between. This TCR derives from a human donor with classical Hodgkin lymphoma. Sequenced here: peripheral blood mononuclear cells (PBMCs), sampled at baseline. The chain uses TRBV28 and TRBJ1-3; D unresolved. DNA for the CDR3: TGTGCCAGCAGTTTCGACAGAAACACCATATATTTT. Amino acid sequence: CASSFDRNTIYF.